The rows below give T cell receptor beta chains drawn from one sample of a study of T cells after yellow fever vaccination. Each CDR3 protein is one row after TCRdb ran MiXCR on the 5' RACE reads. This table holds some 23,000 distinct CDR3 sequences, approximately 3.2% found once. The source material was PBMCs, either bulk or a sorted T-cell subset (CD4+, CD8+, memory, or dextramer-sorted; not recorded which), sampled roughly 45 days after the first yellow fever vaccination. Receptor source: a man in his late teens or twenties who received the YFV17D yellow fever vaccine. Both conserved end residues are part of each CDR3. Fields, in order: CDR3 length, V gene, J gene, CDR3 protein.

cdr3_length: 14
v_call: TRBV6-5
j_call: TRBJ1-2
cdr3_aa: CASSSLQGFSGYTF

cdr3_length: 17
v_call: TRBV5-5
j_call: TRBJ2-5
cdr3_aa: CASSSQPGQGIGETQYF

cdr3_length: 15
v_call: TRBV5-1
j_call: TRBJ2-5
cdr3_aa: CASSLGGTYEETQYF

cdr3_length: 14
v_call: TRBV20-1
j_call: TRBJ1-5
cdr3_aa: CSATPGVSNQPQHF

cdr3_length: 11
v_call: TRBV7-2
j_call: TRBJ2-5
cdr3_aa: CASSPWETQYF

cdr3_length: 17
v_call: TRBV7-2
j_call: TRBJ1-2
cdr3_aa: CASSLNTGTYYNYGYTF

cdr3_length: 15
v_call: TRBV15
j_call: TRBJ1-2
cdr3_aa: CATSVFGQELDGYTF

cdr3_length: 17
v_call: TRBV5-1
j_call: TRBJ2-3
cdr3_aa: CASSWDGTGGSTDTQYF

cdr3_length: 13
v_call: TRBV27
j_call: TRBJ1-5
cdr3_aa: CASSLGVPEPQHF

cdr3_length: 17
v_call: TRBV5-6
j_call: TRBJ2-3
cdr3_aa: CASSQMLTGSSTDTQYF

cdr3_length: 15
v_call: TRBV7-2
j_call: TRBJ1-2
cdr3_aa: CASSLAGTGVYGYTF

cdr3_length: 14
v_call: TRBV11-2
j_call: TRBJ2-3
cdr3_aa: CASSLQGFTDTQYF

cdr3_length: 13
v_call: TRBV2
j_call: TRBJ1-6
cdr3_aa: CASRDNRDSPLHF

cdr3_length: 15
v_call: TRBV24-1
j_call: TRBJ2-1
cdr3_aa: CATSPGQSSYNEQFF

cdr3_length: 17
v_call: TRBV5-1
j_call: TRBJ1-2
cdr3_aa: CASSLGSGQGVHYGYTF

cdr3_length: 13
v_call: TRBV15
j_call: TRBJ2-1
cdr3_aa: CATTYKPYNEQFF

cdr3_length: 15
v_call: TRBV25-1
j_call: TRBJ1-5
cdr3_aa: CASSDATEHNQPQHF

cdr3_length: 15
v_call: TRBV20-1
j_call: TRBJ2-1
cdr3_aa: CSARQMASSYNEQFF

cdr3_length: 14
v_call: TRBV4-3
j_call: TRBJ1-2
cdr3_aa: CASSQEGGRGDYTF

cdr3_length: 13
v_call: TRBV5-1
j_call: TRBJ1-5
cdr3_aa: CASSLGTEQPQHF

cdr3_length: 14
v_call: TRBV12-3/TRBV12-4
j_call: TRBJ1-2
cdr3_aa: CASRPGGGMGGYTF

cdr3_length: 16
v_call: TRBV2
j_call: TRBJ2-2
cdr3_aa: CASSALRTANTGELFF

cdr3_length: 13
v_call: TRBV4-2
j_call: TRBJ2-1
cdr3_aa: CASSQERPNEQFF

cdr3_length: 15
v_call: TRBV10-3
j_call: TRBJ1-1
cdr3_aa: CAISERGQGNAEAFF

cdr3_length: 16
v_call: TRBV4-3
j_call: TRBJ2-3
cdr3_aa: CASSIRLAGGGDTQYF

cdr3_length: 14
v_call: TRBV7-2
j_call: TRBJ2-7
cdr3_aa: CASSLATGPGEQYF

cdr3_length: 15
v_call: TRBV10-3
j_call: TRBJ1-2
cdr3_aa: CAISDQDSRVYGYTF

cdr3_length: 18
v_call: TRBV4-3
j_call: TRBJ1-4
cdr3_aa: CASSQEATWTGGNEKLFF

cdr3_length: 14
v_call: TRBV7-3
j_call: TRBJ1-1
cdr3_aa: CASSLGQENTEAFF

cdr3_length: 15
v_call: TRBV7-8
j_call: TRBJ2-1
cdr3_aa: CASSFGTSVLISQFF

cdr3_length: 13
v_call: TRBV4-3
j_call: TRBJ2-5
cdr3_aa: CASSSGLAKTQYF

cdr3_length: 13
v_call: TRBV5-1
j_call: TRBJ2-7
cdr3_aa: CASSGGSTYEQYF

cdr3_length: 15
v_call: TRBV5-1
j_call: TRBJ2-1
cdr3_aa: CASSQRGGTGNEQFF

cdr3_length: 14
v_call: TRBV20-1
j_call: TRBJ1-1
cdr3_aa: CSAFLQGTNTEAFF

cdr3_length: 13
v_call: TRBV7-3
j_call: TRBJ2-1
cdr3_aa: CASSVSQSNEQFF

cdr3_length: 12
v_call: TRBV20-1
j_call: TRBJ1-3
cdr3_aa: CSARGPGNTIYF

cdr3_length: 15
v_call: TRBV11-2
j_call: TRBJ2-3
cdr3_aa: CASSLSGARTDTQYF

cdr3_length: 13
v_call: TRBV29-1
j_call: TRBJ1-3
cdr3_aa: CSVGQPSGNTIYF

cdr3_length: 17
v_call: TRBV5-1
j_call: TRBJ2-6
cdr3_aa: CASSLQGRVFGANVLTF

cdr3_length: 16
v_call: TRBV5-1
j_call: TRBJ2-2
cdr3_aa: CASSRPVAGHTGELFF

cdr3_length: 14
v_call: TRBV28
j_call: TRBJ1-2
cdr3_aa: CASSLGLTNYGYTF

cdr3_length: 15
v_call: TRBV2
j_call: TRBJ1-5
cdr3_aa: CASQEDRVGNQPQHF

cdr3_length: 14
v_call: TRBV12-3/TRBV12-4
j_call: TRBJ1-4
cdr3_aa: CASRGWVMEEKLFF

cdr3_length: 15
v_call: TRBV10-3
j_call: TRBJ1-3
cdr3_aa: CAISRLAGAGNTIYF

cdr3_length: 16
v_call: TRBV9
j_call: TRBJ2-3
cdr3_aa: CASSVGGTGSTDTQYF